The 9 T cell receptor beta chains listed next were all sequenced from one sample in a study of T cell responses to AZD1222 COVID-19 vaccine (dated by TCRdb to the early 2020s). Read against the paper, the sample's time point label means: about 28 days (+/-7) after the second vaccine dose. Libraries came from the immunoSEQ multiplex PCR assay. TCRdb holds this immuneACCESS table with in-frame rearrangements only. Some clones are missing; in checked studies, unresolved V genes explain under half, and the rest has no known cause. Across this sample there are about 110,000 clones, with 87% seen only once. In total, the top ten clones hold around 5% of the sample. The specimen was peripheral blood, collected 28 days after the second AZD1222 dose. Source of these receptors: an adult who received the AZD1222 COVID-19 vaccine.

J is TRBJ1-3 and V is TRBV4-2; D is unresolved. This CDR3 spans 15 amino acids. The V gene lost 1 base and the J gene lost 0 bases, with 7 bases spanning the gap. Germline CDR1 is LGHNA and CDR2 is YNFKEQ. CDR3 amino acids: CASSQGAYSGNTIYF. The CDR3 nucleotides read TGTGCCAGCAGCCAAGGAGCATACTCTGGAAACACCATATATTTT.

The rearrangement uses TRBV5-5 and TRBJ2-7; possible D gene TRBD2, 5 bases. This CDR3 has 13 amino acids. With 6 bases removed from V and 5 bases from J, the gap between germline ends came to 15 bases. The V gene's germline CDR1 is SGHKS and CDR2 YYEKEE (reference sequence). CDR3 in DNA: TGTGCCAGCAACTCCTACGAGGGTAACGAGCAGTACTTC. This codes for CASNSYEGNEQYF.

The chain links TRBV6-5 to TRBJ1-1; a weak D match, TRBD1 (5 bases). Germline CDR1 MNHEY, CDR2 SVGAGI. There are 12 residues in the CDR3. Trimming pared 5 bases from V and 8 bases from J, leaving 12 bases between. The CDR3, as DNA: TGTGCCAGCAGTCGCGGGGGTATGGAAGCTTTCTTT. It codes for CASSRGGMEAFF.

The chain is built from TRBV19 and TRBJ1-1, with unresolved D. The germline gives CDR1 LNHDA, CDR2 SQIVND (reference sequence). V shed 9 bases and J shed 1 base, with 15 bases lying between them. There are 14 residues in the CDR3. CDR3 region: CASLSRAPNTEAFF. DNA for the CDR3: TGTGCCAGCCTTAGTCGGGCTCCGAACACTGAAGCTTTCTTT.

The CDR3 protein is CASSLIDRALYGYTF. For the CDR3, the DNA is TGTGCCAGCAGCCTCATTGATCGAGCTCTCTATGGCTACACCTTC. The chain couples TRBV5-5 to TRBJ1-2; no definite D call. This CDR3 comprises 15 residues. Germline CDR1 and CDR2: SGHKS and YYEKEE (reference sequence). Trimming pared 4 bases from V and 4 bases from J, leaving 17 bases between.

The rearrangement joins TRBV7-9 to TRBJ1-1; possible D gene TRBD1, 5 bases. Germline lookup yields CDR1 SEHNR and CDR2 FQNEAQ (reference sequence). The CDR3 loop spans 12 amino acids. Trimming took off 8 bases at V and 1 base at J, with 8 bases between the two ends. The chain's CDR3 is CASDRGNTEAFF. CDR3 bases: TGTGCCAGCGACAGAGGGAACACTGAAGCTTTCTTT. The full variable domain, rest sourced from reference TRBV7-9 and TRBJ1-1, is DTGVSQNPRHKITKRGQNVTFRCDPISEHNRLYWYRQTLGQGPEFLTYFQNEAQLEKSRLLSDRFSAERPKGSFSTLEIQRTEQGDSAMYLCASDRGNTEAFFGQGTRLTVV.

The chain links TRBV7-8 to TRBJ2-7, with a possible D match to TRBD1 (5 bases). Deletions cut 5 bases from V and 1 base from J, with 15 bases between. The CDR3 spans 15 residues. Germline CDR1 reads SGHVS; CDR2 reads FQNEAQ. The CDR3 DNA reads TGTGCCAGCAGCAGACAGTTTCCCCCATCCTACGAGCAGTACTTC. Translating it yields CASSRQFPPSYEQYF. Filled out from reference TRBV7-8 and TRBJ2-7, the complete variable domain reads GAGVSQSPRYKVAKRGQDVALRCDPISGHVSLFWYQQALGQGPEFLTYFQNEAQLDKSGLPSDRFFAERPEGSVSTLKIQRTQQEDSAVYLCASSRQFPPSYEQYFGPGTRLTVT.

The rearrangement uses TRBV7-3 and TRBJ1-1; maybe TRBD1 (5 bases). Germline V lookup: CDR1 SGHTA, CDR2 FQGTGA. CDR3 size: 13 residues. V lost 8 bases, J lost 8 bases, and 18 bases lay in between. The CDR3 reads CASASHREGEAFF. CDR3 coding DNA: TGTGCCAGCGCCTCTCACCGGGAGGGGGAAGCTTTCTTT. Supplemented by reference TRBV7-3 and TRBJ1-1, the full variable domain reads GAGVSQTPSNKVTEKGKYVELRCDPISGHTALYWYRQSLGQGPEFLIYFQGTGAADDSGLPNDRFFAVRPEGSVSTLKIQRTERGDSAVYLCASASHREGEAFFGQGTRLTVV.

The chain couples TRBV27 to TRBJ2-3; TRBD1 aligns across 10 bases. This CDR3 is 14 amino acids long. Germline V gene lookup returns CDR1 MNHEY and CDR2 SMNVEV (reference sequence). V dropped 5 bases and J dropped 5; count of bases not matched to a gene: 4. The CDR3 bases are TGTGCCAGCAGTATAGGACAGGGGGGAGATACGCAGTATTTT. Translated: CASSIGQGGDTQYF.